This passage covers 20 T cell receptor beta chains from one sample sequenced in a study of shared clonotypes between healthy human individuals. Measured with immunoSEQ multiplex PCR; TCRdb has only the in-frame clones, and not every one. The top ten hold 0.06% of the sample, which has about 530,000 clones, almost 97% seen once. Sequencing was carried out using naive CD4+ T cells sorted from blood. Stated subset: CD45RA+ positively selected. The receptors come from a woman in her 30s in good health.

This chain connects TRBV5-1 to TRBJ1-5; TRBD1 aligns across 8 bases. The CDR3 is made up of 15 amino acids. The germline gives CDR1 SGHRS, CDR2 YFSETQ. V dropped 4 bases and J dropped 4; count of bases not matched to a gene: 7. In DNA form, the CDR3 reads TGCGCCAGCAGCCTTCAGGGGGCGATAAATCAGCCCCAGCATTTT. Protein product: CASSLQGAINQPQHF. The full variable domain, in which reference TRBV5-1 and TRBJ1-5 provide the parts outside the CDR3, is KAGVTQTPRYLIKTRGQQVTLSCSPISGHRSVSWYQQTPGQGLQFLFEYFSETQRNKGNFPGRFSGRQFSNSRSEMNVSTLELGDSALYLCASSLQGAINQPQHFGDGTRLSIL.

CDR3 amino acids: CASSQSTGDIYEQYF. The CDR3 nucleotides read TGTGCCAGCAGCCAATCGACCGGGGATATATACGAGCAGTACTTC. The chain couples TRBV11-3 to TRBJ2-7; tentatively, D is TRBD2 (5 bases). CDR1 and CDR2 (germline): SGHNT, YENEEA. V was trimmed by 5 bases and J by 4 bases, leaving 18 bases between them. The CDR3 contains 15 residues.

As to this clone: This sample includes further DNA sequences coding for the same CDR3. V usage is TRBV18 and J usage is TRBJ2-1; perhaps D is TRBD1 or TRBD2 (5 bases each). V was pared by 3 bases and J by 4 bases, with 10 bases between. CDR3 length equals 14 residues. In germline, CDR1 is KGHSH, CDR2 LQKENI. CDR3 in DNA: TGTGCCAGCTCACCGGTGGGGGTTTACAATGAGCAGTTCTTC. Amino acid sequence: CASSPVGVYNEQFF.

The chain combines TRBV2 with TRBJ2-5, with 8 bases aligning to TRBD1. Germline loops: CDR1 SNHLY, CDR2 FYNNEI. CDR3 length: 15 amino acids. J gave up 5 bases and V 4 bases, and 9 bases lay outside the gene matches. The CDR3 is CASSASGGWGETQYF. Written as DNA, the CDR3 is TGTGCCAGCAGTGCCTCAGGGGGCTGGGGGGAGACCCAGTACTTC.

This chain connects TRBV28 to TRBJ2-5; TRBD2 matches at 8 bases. V shed 2 bases and J 5 bases; nucleotides not matched to a gene: 4. Germline CDR1 is MDHEN and CDR2 is SYDVKM. The CDR3 sequence is 14 residues long. CDR3 loop: CASSLAGGYETQYF. DNA of the CDR3: TGTGCCAGCAGTTTAGCGGGAGGTTATGAGACCCAGTACTTC.

The CDR3 loop reads CASSLEGGTWAFF. CDR3 bases: TGCGCCAGCAGCTTGGAGGGGGGGACTTGGGCTTTCTTT. The rearrangement links TRBV5-1 to TRBJ1-1, with D perhaps matching TRBD1 (6 bases). The CDR3 has 13 amino acids. Trimming left V 0 bases short and J 11 bases short, with 14 bases between. The germline V gene has CDR1 SGHRS and CDR2 YFSETQ. The full variable domain, rest sourced from reference TRBV5-1 and TRBJ1-1, is KAGVTQTPRYLIKTRGQQVTLSCSPISGHRSVSWYQQTPGQGLQFLFEYFSETQRNKGNFPGRFSGRQFSNSRSEMNVSTLELGDSALYLCASSLEGGTWAFFGQGTRLTVV.

This clone was counted once. The chain recombines TRBV4-2 with TRBJ1-1; TRBD1 matches 7 bases. The germline gives CDR1 LGHNA, CDR2 YNFKEQ. The CDR3 is 17 amino acids. The ends lost 2 bases at V and 4 bases at J; junction bases unmatched: 13. CDR3 in amino acids: CASSQLGTGVGITEAFF. CDR3 DNA sequence: TGTGCCAGCAGCCAATTGGGTACAGGGGTTGGGATCACTGAAGCTTTCTTT.

This clone was observed a single time. This chain uses TRBV7-3 with TRBJ1-1; 8 nucleotides line up with TRBD1. This CDR3 region has 17 residues. Germline V gene sequence: CDR1 SGHTA, CDR2 FQGTGA. With V trimmed by 5 bases and J by 4 bases, 15 bases remained unmatched. The CDR3 region has the DNA TGTGCCAGCAGCGCGGACAGGGAGGATCCCTATAGCACTGAAGCTTTCTTT. Its translation is CASSADREDPYSTEAFF. Full variable domain (rest looked up from reference TRBV7-3 and TRBJ1-1): GAGVSQTPSNKVTEKGKYVELRCDPISGHTALYWYRQSLGQGPEFLIYFQGTGAADDSGLPNDRFFAVRPEGSVSTLKIQRTERGDSAVYLCASSADREDPYSTEAFFGQGTRLTVV.

J is TRBJ2-3 and V is TRBV6-6; D not resolved. Trimming cost V 6 bases and J 5 bases, with 3 bases left between them. This CDR3 spans 10 amino acids. Germline V CDR1 and CDR2: MNHNY, SVGAGI (reference sequence). CDR3 in amino acids: CASRGDTQYF. The CDR3 nucleotides are TGTGCCAGCAGGGGAGATACGCAGTATTTT.

V is TRBV10-3 and J is TRBJ2-1; 7 nucleotides agree with TRBD1. CDR3 length: 13 residues. Germline V gene lookup returns CDR1 ENHRY and CDR2 SYGVKD. V gave up 6 bases and J gave up 7 bases; unmatched junction bases: 6. The CDR3 region is CAIRGTEWNEQFF. The CDR3 nucleotides are TGTGCCATCAGGGGGACAGAATGGAATGAGCAGTTCTTC.

As DNA, the CDR3 is TGTGCCAGCAGCTTAGACAGGAACGCCGAGCAGTACTTC. It translates to CASSLDRNAEQYF. V gene TRBV7-3 combines with J gene TRBJ2-7; TRBD1 is a possible D gene (6 bases). From germline, CDR1 is SGHTA and CDR2 FQGTGA. The CDR3 runs to 13 residues. Trimming cost V 2 bases and J 6 bases, with 11 bases left between them.

The chain uses TRBV28 and TRBJ1-2, with 7 bases matching TRBD1. The CDR3 extends over 16 amino acids. The trim removed 5 bases at V and 8 bases at J, leaving 17 bases unmatched. CDR1 and CDR2 (germline): MDHEN, SYDVKM. The CDR3 region is CASSPTRTTGVGGYTF. The DNA of the CDR3 is TGTGCCAGCAGTCCAACCCGGACCACAGGGGTGGGGGGCTACACCTTC.

The chain couples TRBV5-1 to TRBJ2-5; D unclear. The CDR3 length is 16 residues. Germline V gene data show CDR1 as SGHRS and CDR2 as YFSETQ. Trimming removed 0 bases from V and 4 bases from J, with 16 bases in between. Here the CDR3 reads CASSLADTGYGETQYF. In DNA, the CDR3 is TGCGCCAGCAGCTTGGCCGACACGGGCTATGGAGAGACCCAGTACTTC.

This sequence joins TRBV6-6 and TRBJ2-7, with 8 bases that match TRBD1. There are 15 residues in the CDR3. Germline V lookup: CDR1 MNHNY, CDR2 SVGAGI (reference sequence). The ends lost 0 bases at V and 3 bases at J; junction bases unmatched: 4. CDR3 sequence (DNA): TGTGCCAGCAGTTACTCGGGAGGACAGGGCTACGAGCAGTACTTC. As protein: CASSYSGGQGYEQYF.

The chain combines TRBV7-2 with TRBJ1-3; D unclear. This CDR3 comprises 15 residues. Germline values: CDR1 SGHTA, CDR2 FQGNSA. V was shortened by 1 base and J by 0 bases, with 7 bases between the two germline ends. The chain's CDR3 is CASSLVAASGNTIYF. The DNA of the CDR3 is TGTGCCAGCAGCTTAGTCGCAGCCTCTGGAAACACCATATATTTT.

This sequence joins TRBV7-9 and TRBJ2-5; D call uncertain. With 11 bases removed from V and 1 base from J, the gap between germline ends came to 8 bases. CDR3 length: 11 residues. The V gene's germline CDR1 is SEHNR and CDR2 FQNEAQ (reference sequence). This CDR3 reads CALRIQETQYF. For the CDR3, the DNA is TGTGCCCTCAGGATCCAAGAGACCCAGTACTTC.

The V call is TRBV4-2, the J call TRBJ2-5, with D possibly TRBD2 on 5 matching bases. This CDR3 has 14 residues. The ends were cut back, 5 bases at V and 7 bases at J, with 17 bases in the middle. CDR1 and CDR2 from the germline V gene are LGHNA and YNFKEQ. The CDR3 DNA reads TGTGCCAGCAGCGTAGCGACCTCTATAGGGACCCAGTACTTC. It translates to CASSVATSIGTQYF.

The gene calls are TRBV4-1 and TRBJ2-7; maybe TRBD2 (6 bases). The CDR3 is 14 amino acids. Germline lookup yields CDR1 MGHRA and CDR2 YSYEKL. V lost 4 bases and J lost 3, with 13 bases in between. The CDR3 region is CASSLSLALYEQYF. DNA for the CDR3: TGCGCCAGCAGCCTGTCACTAGCCCTCTACGAGCAGTACTTC.

The rearrangement links TRBV2 to TRBJ2-2, with D maybe TRBD1 (5 bases). The CDR3 is 15 amino acids. The germline V and J ends were trimmed by 3 bases and 0 bases, with 8 bases remaining between them. Germline CDR1 SNHLY, CDR2 FYNNEI. The CDR3 region is CASSDQGANTGELFF. The CDR3 nucleotides read TGTGCCAGCAGTGATCAGGGCGCGAACACCGGGGAGCTGTTTTTT.

This chain's CDR3 is CASSPSTENTEAFF. In DNA form, the CDR3 reads TGTGCCAGCTCACCATCGACGGAGAACACTGAAGCTTTCTTT. This chain links TRBV18 with TRBJ1-1; D remains ambiguous. The CDR3 spans 14 residues. CDR1 is KGHSH and CDR2 is LQKENI in the germline V gene. Between the trimmed V and J ends, which lost 2 bases and 1 base, there was a span of 8 bases.